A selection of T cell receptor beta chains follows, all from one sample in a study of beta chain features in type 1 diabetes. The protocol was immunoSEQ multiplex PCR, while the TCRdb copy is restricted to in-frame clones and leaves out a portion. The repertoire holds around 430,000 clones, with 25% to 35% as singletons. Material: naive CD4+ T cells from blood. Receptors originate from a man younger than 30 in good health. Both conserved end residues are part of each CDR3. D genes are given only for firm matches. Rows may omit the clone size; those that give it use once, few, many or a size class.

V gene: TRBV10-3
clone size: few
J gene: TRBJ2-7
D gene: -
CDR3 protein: CAISEQPGTPEAHEQYF
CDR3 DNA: TGTGCCATCAGTGAGCAGCCCGGGACTCCGGAGGCCCACGAGCAGTACTTC

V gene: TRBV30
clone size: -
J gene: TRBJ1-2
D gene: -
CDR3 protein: CAWSVRGGHGYTF
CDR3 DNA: TGTGCCTGGAGTGTTCGTGGGGGACATGGCTACACCTTC

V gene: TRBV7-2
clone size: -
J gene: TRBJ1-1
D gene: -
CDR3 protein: CASSQGAEWNTEAFF
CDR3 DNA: TGTGCCAGCAGCCAAGGGGCAGAATGGAACACTGAAGCTTTCTTT

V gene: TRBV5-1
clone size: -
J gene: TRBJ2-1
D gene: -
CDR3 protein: CASSFGGPNEQFF
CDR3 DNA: TGCGCCAGCAGCTTTGGAGGGCCCAATGAGCAGTTCTTC

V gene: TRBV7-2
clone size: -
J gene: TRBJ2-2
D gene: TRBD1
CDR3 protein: CASSQDRVGELFF
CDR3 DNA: TGTGCCAGCAGCCAGGACAGGGTAGGGGAGCTGTTTTTT

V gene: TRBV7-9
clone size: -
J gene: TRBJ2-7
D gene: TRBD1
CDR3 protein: CASSPTGEPREQYF
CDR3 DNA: TGTGCCAGCAGCCCGACAGGGGAGCCCCGCGAGCAGTACTTC

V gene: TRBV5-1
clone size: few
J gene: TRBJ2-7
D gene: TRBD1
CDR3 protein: CASSLWDRSYEQYF
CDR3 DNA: TGCGCCAGCAGCTTGTGGGACAGGAGCTACGAGCAGTACTTC

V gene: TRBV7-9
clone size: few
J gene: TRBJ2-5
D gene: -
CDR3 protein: CASSLSSMGGQETQYF
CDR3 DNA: TGTGCCAGCAGCTTATCCTCAATGGGGGGACAAGAGACCCAGTACTTC

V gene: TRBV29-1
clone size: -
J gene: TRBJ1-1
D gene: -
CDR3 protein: CSASNRENTEAFF
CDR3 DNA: TGCAGCGCTTCAAACAGGGAGAACACTGAAGCTTTCTTT

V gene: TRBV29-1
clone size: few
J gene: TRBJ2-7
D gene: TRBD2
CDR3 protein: CSVRAIAGGEQYF
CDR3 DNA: TGCAGCGTTCGGGCTATAGCGGGAGGCGAGCAGTACTTC

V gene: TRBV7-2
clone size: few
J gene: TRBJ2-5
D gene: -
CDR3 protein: CASSLVAWGRETQYF
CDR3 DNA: TGTGCCAGCAGCTTGGTAGCTTGGGGGCGAGAGACCCAGTACTTC

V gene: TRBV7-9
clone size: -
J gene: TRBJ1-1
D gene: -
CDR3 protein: CASGQVSGENTEAFF
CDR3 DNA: TGTGCCAGCGGCCAGGTCTCCGGAGAGAACACTGAAGCTTTCTTT

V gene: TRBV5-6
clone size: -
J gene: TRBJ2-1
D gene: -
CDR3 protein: CASSLDLAGEQFF
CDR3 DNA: TGTGCCAGCAGCTTGGACCTAGCCGGGGAGCAGTTCTTC

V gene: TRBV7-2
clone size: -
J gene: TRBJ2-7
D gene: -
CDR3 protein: CASSLDGSKYEQYF
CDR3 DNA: TGTGCCAGCAGCTTAGACGGGAGTAAGTACGAGCAGTACTTC

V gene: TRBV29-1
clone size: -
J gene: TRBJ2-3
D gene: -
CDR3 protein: CSVDEAGSTDTQYF
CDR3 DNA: TGCAGCGTTGACGAGGCGGGTAGCACAGATACGCAGTATTTT

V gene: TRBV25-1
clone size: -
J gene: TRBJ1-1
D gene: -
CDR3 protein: CASSELGREDITEAFF
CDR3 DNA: TGTGCCAGCAGTGAATTGGGCCGAGAGGATATCACTGAAGCTTTCTTT

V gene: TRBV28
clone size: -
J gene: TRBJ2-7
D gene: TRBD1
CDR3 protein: CASSLSGTGHVQYF
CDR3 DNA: TGTGCCAGCAGTCTAAGCGGGACAGGGCACGTGCAGTACTTC

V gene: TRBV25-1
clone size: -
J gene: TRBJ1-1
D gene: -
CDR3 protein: CASTPTDGYTEAFF
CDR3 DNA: TGTGCCAGCACCCCGACCGACGGCTACACTGAAGCTTTCTTT

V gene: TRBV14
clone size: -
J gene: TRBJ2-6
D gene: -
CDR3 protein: CASSPSDGANVLTF
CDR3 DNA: TGTGCCAGCAGCCCGTCGGATGGGGCCAACGTCCTGACTTTC

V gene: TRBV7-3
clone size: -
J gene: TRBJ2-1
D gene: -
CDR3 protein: CASSLIDRRDEQFF
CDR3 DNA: TGTGCCAGCAGCCTAATAGACAGGAGAGATGAGCAGTTCTTC

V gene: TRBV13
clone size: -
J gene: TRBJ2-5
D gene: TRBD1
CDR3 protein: CASSRGQLQETQYF
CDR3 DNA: TGTGCCAGCAGCCGGGGACAGCTCCAAGAGACCCAGTACTTC

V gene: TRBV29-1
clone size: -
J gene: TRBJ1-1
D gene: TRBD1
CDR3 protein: CSVETGSAFF
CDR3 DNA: TGCAGCGTAGAGACAGGGTCGGCTTTCTTT

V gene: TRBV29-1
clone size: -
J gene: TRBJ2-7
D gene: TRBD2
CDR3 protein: CSVAPGLGTYEQYF
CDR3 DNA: TGCAGCGTCGCACCGGGACTAGGAACCTACGAGCAGTACTTC